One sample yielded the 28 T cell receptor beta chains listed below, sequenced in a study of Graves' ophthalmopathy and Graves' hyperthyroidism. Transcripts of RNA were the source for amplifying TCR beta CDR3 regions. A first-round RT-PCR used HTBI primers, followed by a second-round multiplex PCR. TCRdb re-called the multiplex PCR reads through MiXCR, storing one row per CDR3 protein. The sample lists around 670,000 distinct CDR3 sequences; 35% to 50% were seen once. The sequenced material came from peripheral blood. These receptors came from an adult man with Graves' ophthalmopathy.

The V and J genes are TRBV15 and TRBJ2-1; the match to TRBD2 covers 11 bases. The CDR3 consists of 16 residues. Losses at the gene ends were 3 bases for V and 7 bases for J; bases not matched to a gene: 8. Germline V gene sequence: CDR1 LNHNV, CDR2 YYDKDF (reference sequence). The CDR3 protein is CATSSELAGVGNEQFF. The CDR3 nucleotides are TGTGCCACCAGCAGTGAACTAGCGGGAGTTGGAAATGAGCAGTTCTTC.

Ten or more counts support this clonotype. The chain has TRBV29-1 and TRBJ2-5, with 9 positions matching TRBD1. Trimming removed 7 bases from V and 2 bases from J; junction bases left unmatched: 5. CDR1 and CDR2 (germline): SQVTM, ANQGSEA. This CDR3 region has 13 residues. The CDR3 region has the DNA TGCAGCGCCGCGGGACAGGGTCAAGAGACCCAGTACTTC. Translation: CSAAGQGQETQYF.

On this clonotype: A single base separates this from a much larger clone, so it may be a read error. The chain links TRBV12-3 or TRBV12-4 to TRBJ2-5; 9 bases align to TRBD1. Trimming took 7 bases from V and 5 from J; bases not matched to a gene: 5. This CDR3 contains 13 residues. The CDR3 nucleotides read TGTGCCAGCAACAAAGGACAGGGGGAGACCCAGTACTTC. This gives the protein CASNKGQGETQYF.

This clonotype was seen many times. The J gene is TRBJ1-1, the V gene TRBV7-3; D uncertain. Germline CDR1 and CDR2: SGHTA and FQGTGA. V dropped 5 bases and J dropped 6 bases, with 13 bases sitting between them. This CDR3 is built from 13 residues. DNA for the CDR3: TGTGCCAGCAGCCCCGACCCCGTGGCTGAAGCTTTCTTT. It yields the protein CASSPDPVAEAFF.

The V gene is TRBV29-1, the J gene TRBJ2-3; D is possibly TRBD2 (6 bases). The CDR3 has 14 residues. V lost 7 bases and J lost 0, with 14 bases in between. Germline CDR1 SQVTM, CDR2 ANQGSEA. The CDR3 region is CSESERVSTDTQYF. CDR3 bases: TGCAGCGAATCGGAGCGGGTGAGCACAGATACGCAGTATTTT.

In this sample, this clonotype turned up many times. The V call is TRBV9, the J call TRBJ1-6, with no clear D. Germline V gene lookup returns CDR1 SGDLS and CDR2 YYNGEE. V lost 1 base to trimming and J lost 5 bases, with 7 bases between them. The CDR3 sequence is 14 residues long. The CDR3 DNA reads TGTGCCAGCAGCGTACGGGGAGATAATTCACCCCTCCACTTT. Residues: CASSVRGDNSPLHF. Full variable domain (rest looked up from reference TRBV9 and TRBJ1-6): DSGVTQTPKHLITATGQRVTLRCSPRSGDLSVYWYQQSLDQGLQFLIQYYNGEERAKGNILERFSAQQFPDLHSELNLSSLELGDSALYFCASSVRGDNSPLHFGNGTRLTVT.

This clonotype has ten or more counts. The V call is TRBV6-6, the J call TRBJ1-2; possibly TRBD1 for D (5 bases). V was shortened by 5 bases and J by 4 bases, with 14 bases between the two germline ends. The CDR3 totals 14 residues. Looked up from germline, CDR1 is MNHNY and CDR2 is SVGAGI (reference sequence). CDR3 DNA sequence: TGTGCCAGCAGTGTCCAGGGACTGAGCTATGGCTACACCTTC. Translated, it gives CASSVQGLSYGYTF.

CDR3 loop: CSARAGTGMYEQYF. CDR3 DNA sequence: TGCAGTGCTAGGGCCGGGACAGGGATGTACGAGCAGTACTTC. This chain joins TRBV20-1 and TRBJ2-7, with 9 bases fitting TRBD1. Looked up from germline, CDR1 is DFQATT and CDR2 is SNEGSKA (reference sequence). The ends lost 3 bases at V and 4 bases at J; junction bases unmatched: 7. The CDR3 is 14 residues long.

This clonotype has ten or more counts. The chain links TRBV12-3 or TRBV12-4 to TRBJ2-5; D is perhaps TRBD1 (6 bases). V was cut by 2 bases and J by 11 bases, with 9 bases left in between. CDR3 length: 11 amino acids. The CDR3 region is CASSLTGFQYF. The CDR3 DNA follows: TGTGCCAGCAGTTTAACAGGGTTTCAGTACTTC.

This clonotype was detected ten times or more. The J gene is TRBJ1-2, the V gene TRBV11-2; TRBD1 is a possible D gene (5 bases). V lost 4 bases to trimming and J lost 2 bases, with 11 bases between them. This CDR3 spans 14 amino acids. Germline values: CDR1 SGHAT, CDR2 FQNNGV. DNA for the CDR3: TGTGCCAGCAGCTCCCCTGGGGGGAACTATGGCTACACCTTC. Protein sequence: CASSSPGGNYGYTF. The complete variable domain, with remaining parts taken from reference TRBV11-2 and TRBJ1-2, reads EAGVAQSPRYKIIEKRQSVAFWCNPISGHATLYWYQQILGQGPKLLIQFQNNGVVDDSQLPKDRFSAERLKGVDSTLKIQPAKLEDSAVYLCASSSPGGNYGYTFGSGTRLTVV.

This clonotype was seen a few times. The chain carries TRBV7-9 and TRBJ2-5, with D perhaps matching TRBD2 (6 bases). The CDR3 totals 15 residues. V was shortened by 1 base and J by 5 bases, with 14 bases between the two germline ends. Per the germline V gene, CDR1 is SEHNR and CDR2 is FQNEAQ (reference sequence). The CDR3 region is CASSLEPGVGETQYF. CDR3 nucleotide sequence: TGTGCCAGCAGCTTAGAGCCGGGAGTCGGGGAGACCCAGTACTTC.

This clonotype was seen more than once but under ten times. The CDR3 coding sequence is TGCAGTGCTCCCGGGACAATCTACGAGCAGTACTTC. Translating gives CSAPGTIYEQYF. V gene TRBV20-1 combines with J gene TRBJ2-7; D possibly corresponds to TRBD1 (6 bases). V lost 5 bases and J lost 3, with 11 bases in between. The CDR3 sequence is 12 residues long. CDR1 is DFQATT and CDR2 is SNEGSKA in the germline V gene (reference sequence).

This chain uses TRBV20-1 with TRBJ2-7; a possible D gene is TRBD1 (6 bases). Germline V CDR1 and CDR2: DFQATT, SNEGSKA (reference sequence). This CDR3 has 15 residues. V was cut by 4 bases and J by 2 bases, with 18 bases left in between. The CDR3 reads CSATVHRDTPYEQYF. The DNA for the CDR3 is TGCAGTGCTACAGTACACAGGGACACGCCCTACGAGCAGTACTTC.

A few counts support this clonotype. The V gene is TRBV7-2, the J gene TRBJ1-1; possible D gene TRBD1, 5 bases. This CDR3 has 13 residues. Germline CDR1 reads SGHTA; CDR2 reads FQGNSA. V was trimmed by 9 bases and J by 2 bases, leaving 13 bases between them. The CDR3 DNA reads TGTGCCAGTCACGGGGCGTTAAACACTGAAGCTTTCTTT. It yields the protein CASHGALNTEAFF.

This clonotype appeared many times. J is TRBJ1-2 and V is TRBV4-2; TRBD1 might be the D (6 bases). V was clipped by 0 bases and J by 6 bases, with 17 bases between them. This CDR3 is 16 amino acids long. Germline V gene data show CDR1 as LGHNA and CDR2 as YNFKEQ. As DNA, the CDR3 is TGTGCCAGCAGCCAAGATCTTCGCAGGGGAGGACATGGCTACACCTTC. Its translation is CASSQDLRRGGHGYTF.

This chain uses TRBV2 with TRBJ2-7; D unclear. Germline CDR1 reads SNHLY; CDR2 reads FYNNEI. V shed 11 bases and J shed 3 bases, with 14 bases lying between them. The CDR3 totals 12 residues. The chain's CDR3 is CAWTVSGYEQYF. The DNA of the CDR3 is TGTGCCTGGACCGTATCAGGCTACGAGCAGTACTTC.

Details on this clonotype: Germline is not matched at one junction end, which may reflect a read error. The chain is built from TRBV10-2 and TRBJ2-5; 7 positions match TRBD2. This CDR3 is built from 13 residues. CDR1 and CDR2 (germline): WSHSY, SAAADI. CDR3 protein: CASSAPGLAEWFF. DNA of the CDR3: TGCGCCAGCAGTGCCCCTGGGCTAGCGGAGTGGTTCTTC.

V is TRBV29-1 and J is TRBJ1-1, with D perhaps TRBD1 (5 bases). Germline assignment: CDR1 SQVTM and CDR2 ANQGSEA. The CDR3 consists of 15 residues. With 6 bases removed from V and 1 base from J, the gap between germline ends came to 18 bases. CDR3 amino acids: CSVGNTGAANTEAFF. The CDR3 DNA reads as TGCAGCGTGGGAAACACCGGGGCAGCGAACACTGAAGCTTTCTTT. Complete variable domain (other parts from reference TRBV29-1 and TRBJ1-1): SAVISQKPSRDICQRGTSLTIQCQVDSQVTMMFWYRQQPGQSLTLIATANQGSEATYESGFVIDKFPISRPNLTFSTLTVSNMSPEDSSIYLCSVGNTGAANTEAFFGQGTRLTVV.

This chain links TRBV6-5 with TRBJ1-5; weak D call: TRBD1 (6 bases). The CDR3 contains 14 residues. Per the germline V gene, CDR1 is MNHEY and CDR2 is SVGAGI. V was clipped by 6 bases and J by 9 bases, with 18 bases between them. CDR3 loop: CASRRDRLYGPQHF. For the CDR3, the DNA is TGTGCCAGCAGACGAGACAGGTTGTATGGGCCCCAGCATTTT.

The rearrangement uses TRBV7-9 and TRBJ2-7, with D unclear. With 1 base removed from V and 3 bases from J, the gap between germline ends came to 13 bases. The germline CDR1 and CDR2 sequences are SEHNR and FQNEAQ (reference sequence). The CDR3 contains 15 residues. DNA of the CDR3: TGTGCCAGCAGCTTAGGGAGTGCGGCTGTCTACGAGCAGTACTTC. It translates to CASSLGSAAVYEQYF.

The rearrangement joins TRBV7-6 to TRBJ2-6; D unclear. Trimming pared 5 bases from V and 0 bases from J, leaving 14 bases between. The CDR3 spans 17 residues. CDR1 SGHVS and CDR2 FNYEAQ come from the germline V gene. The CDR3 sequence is CASSRKLVISGANVLTF. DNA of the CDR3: TGTGCCAGCAGCAGAAAGCTGGTTATCTCTGGGGCCAACGTCCTGACTTTC.

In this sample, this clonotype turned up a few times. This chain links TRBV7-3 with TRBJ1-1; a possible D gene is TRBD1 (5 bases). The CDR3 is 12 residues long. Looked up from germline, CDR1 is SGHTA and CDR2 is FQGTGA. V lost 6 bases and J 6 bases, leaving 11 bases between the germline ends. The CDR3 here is CASSDRGAEAFF. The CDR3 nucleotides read TGTGCCAGCAGTGATAGGGGTGCTGAAGCTTTCTTT.

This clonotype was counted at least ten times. CDR3 sequence: CSVVDSGNTIYF. Written as DNA, the CDR3 is TGCAGCGTTGTCGACTCTGGAAACACCATATATTTT. The rearrangement links TRBV29-1 to TRBJ1-3; D remains unclear. This CDR3 has 12 residues. The V end was cut by 4 bases, the J end by 0 bases, with 4 bases between. The germline V gene has CDR1 SQVTM and CDR2 ANQGSEA. Combining the CDR3 with reference TRBV29-1 and TRBJ1-3 gives the whole variable domain SAVISQKPSRDICQRGTSLTIQCQVDSQVTMMFWYRQQPGQSLTLIATANQGSEATYESGFVIDKFPISRPNLTFSTLTVSNMSPEDSSIYLCSVVDSGNTIYFGEGSWLTVV.

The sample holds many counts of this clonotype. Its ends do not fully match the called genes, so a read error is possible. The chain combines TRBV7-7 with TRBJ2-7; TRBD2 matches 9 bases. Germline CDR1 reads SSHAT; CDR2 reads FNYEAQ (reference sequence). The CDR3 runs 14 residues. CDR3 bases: TGTGCTAGCAGCAAGACTAGCGGATCCTACGAGCAGTACTTC. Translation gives CASSKTSGSYEQYF. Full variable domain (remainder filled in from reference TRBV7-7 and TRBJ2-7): GAGVSQSPRYKVTKRGQDVTLRCDPISSHATLYWYQQALGQGPEFLTYFNYEAQPDKSGLPSDRFSAERPEGSISTLTIQRTEQRDSAMYRCASSKTSGSYEQYFGPGTRLTVT.

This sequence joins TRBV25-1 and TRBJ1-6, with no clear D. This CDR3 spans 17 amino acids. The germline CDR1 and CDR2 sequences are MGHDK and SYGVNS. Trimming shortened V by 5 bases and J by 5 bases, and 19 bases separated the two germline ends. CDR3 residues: CASSHRVGRRNNSPLHF. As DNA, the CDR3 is TGTGCCAGCAGTCATCGGGTCGGGCGGAGGAATAATTCACCCCTCCACTTT. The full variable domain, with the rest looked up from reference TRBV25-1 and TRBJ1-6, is EADIYQTPRYLVIGTGKKITLECSQTMGHDKMYWYQQDPGMELHLIHYSYGVNSTEKGDLSSESTVSRIRTEHFPLTLESARPSHTSQYLCASSHRVGRRNNSPLHFGNGTRLTVT.

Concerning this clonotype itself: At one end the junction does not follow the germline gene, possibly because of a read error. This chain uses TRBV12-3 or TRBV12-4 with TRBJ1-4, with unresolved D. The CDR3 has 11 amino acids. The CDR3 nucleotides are TGTGCCAGCAGTTTTGGGGAAAAACTGGTTTTT. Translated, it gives CASSFGEKLVF.

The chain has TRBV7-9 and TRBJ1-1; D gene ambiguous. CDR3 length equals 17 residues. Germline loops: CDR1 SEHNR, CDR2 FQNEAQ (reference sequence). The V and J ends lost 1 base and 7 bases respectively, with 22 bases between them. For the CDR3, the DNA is TGTGCCAGCAGCTTAGGCCGCATTAGGGAGACAAAGCTTGAAGCTTTCTTT. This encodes CASSLGRIRETKLEAFF.

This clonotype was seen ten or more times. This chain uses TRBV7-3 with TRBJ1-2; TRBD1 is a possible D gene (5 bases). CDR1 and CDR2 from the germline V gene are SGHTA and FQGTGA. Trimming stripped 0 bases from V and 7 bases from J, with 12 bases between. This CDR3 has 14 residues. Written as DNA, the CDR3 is TGTGCCAGCAGCTTAACTGGTACAGGTGGTGGCTACACCTTC. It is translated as CASSLTGTGGGYTF.